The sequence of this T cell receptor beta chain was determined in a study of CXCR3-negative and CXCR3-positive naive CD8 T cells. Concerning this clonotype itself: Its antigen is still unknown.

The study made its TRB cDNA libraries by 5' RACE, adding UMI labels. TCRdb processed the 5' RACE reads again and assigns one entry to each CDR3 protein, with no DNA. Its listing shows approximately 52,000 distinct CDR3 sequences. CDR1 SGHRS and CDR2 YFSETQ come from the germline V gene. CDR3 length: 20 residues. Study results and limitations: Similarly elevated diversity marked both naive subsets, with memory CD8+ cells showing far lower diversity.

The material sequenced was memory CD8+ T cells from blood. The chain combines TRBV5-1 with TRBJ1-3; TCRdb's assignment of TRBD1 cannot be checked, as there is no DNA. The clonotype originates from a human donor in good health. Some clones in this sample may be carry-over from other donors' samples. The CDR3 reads CASSLGRGLGPIYSGNTIYF.